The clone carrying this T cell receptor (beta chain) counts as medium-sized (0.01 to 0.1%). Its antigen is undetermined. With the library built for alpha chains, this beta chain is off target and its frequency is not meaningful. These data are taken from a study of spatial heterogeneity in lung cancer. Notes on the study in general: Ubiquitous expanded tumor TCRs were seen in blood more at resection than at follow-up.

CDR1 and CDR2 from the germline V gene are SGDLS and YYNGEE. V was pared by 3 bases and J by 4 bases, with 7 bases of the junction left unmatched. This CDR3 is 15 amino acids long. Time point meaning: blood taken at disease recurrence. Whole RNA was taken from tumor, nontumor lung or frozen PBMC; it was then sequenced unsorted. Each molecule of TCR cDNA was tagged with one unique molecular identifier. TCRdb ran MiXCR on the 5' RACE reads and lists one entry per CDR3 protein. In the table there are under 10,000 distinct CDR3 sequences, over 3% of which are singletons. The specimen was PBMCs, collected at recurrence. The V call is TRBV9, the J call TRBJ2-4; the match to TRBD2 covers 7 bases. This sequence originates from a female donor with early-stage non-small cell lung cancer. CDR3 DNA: TGTGCCAGCAGCGCTGAGGCGGGGGTAAAAAACATTCAGTACTTC. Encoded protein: CASSAEAGVKNIQYF.